This passage covers 13 T cell receptor beta chains from one sample sequenced in a study of blood T cell repertoires in COVID-19. Libraries were prepared by immunoSEQ multiplex PCR; TCRdb keeps only in-frame clonotypes and omits some of them. The sample consists of nearly 350,000 clones, about 93% of them appearing once. Sequencing input: peripheral blood. The receptors were sampled from a woman between 18 and 29 years old who had recovered from COVID-19.

The rearrangement uses TRBV13 and TRBJ1-6, with TRBD1 matching over 8 bases. The length of the CDR3 is 15 residues. Germline V gene data show CDR1 as PRHDT and CDR2 as FYEKMQ (reference sequence). Trimming took 3 bases from V and 5 from J; bases not matched to a gene: 3. The CDR3 is CASSFGQGHNSPLHF. CDR3 nucleotide sequence: TGTGCCAGCAGCTTTGGACAGGGCCATAATTCACCCCTCCACTTT. The full variable domain, its missing parts supplied by reference TRBV13 and TRBJ1-6, is AAGVIQSPRHLIKEKRETATLKCYPIPRHDTVYWYQQGPGQDPQFLISFYEKMQSDKGSIPDRFSAQQFSDYHSELNMSSLELGDSALYFCASSFGQGHNSPLHFGNGTRLTVT.

V usage is TRBV28 and J usage is TRBJ1-2; possible D gene TRBD1, 6 bases. This CDR3 spans 17 amino acids. The germline V gene encodes CDR1 MDHEN and CDR2 SYDVKM. V lost 6 bases, J lost 4 bases, and 24 bases lay in between. Here the CDR3 DNA reads TGTGCCAGCAGCACCCGGGACACCCAAGACTGGGGCTATGGCTACACCTTC. This encodes CASSTRDTQDWGYGYTF.

The V call is TRBV11-3, the J call TRBJ2-1; D unclear. This CDR3 has 14 residues. Germline CDR1 and CDR2: SGHNT and YENEEA. Deletions cut 4 bases from V and 6 bases from J, with 13 bases between. The CDR3 reads CASSSPTFINEQFF. The CDR3 DNA is TGTGCCAGCAGCTCCCCTACTTTCATCAATGAGCAGTTCTTC.

This chain links TRBV11-2 with TRBJ2-1; D possibly corresponds to TRBD2 (6 bases). There are 14 residues in the CDR3. The V gene lost 1 base and the J gene lost 7 bases, with 11 bases spanning the gap. CDR1 is SGHAT, CDR2 FQNNGV, per germline. The CDR3 DNA sequence: TGTGCCAGCAGCTTAGGCGGGACTTATAATGAGCAGTTCTTC. It specifies CASSLGGTYNEQFF.

V gene TRBV24-1 combines with J gene TRBJ2-3; 11 nucleotides align to TRBD1. CDR1 and CDR2 (germline): KGHDR, SFDVKD. The V segment lost 7 bases and the J segment 0 bases; nucleotides outside the gene matches: 5. This CDR3 is built from 16 residues. The CDR3 nucleotides are TGTGCCACCAGCGAGGGACAGGGGGGGAGCACAGATACGCAGTATTTT. The encoded protein is CATSEGQGGSTDTQYF.

The chain couples TRBV19 to TRBJ2-1; D is unclear. CDR3 length: 13 amino acids. Trimming left V 6 bases short and J 8 bases short, with 14 bases between. Germline CDR1 reads LNHDA; CDR2 reads SQIVND (reference sequence). CDR3 residues: CASRNPGRDEQFF. The CDR3 bases are TGTGCCAGTAGGAACCCGGGTCGGGATGAGCAGTTCTTC.

The V gene is TRBV21-1, the J gene TRBJ2-7; whether TRBD1, the table's D call, matches the DNA was not checked. TRBV21-1 is a recognized pseudogene. This CDR3 comprises 14 residues. CDR3 amino acids: CASSKPPGAYEQYV. CDR3 DNA: TGTGCCAGCAGCAAACCGCCAGGGGCCTACGAGCAGTACGTC.

V and J are TRBV7-2 and TRBJ2-3, with 9 bases fitting TRBD2. CDR3 length: 17 amino acids. After removal of 1 base from V and 5 bases from J, the junction contained 10 bases not matched to a gene. Germline CDR1 reads SGHTA; CDR2 reads FQGNSA. This CDR3 is CASSLVRVAGDVDTQYF. The CDR3 DNA sequence: TGTGCCAGCAGCTTAGTTCGAGTAGCGGGAGATGTAGATACGCAGTATTTT.

This sequence joins TRBV30 and TRBJ2-1; 11 nucleotides agree with TRBD2. The CDR3 is made up of 18 amino acids. With V trimmed by 3 bases and J by 8 bases, 18 bases remained unmatched. Germline CDR1 reads GTSNPN; CDR2 reads SVGIG (reference sequence). DNA for the CDR3: TGTGCCTGGAGGCCGTGGCCCCGAGCTAGCGGGAGGTTCGATGAGCAGTTCTTC. Translated, it gives CAWRPWPRASGRFDEQFF.

The genes are TRBV20-1 and TRBJ1-2; no firm D call. V lost 3 bases to trimming and J lost 7 bases, with 6 bases between them. The CDR3 loop spans 10 amino acids. CDR1 is DFQATT and CDR2 is SNEGSKA in the germline V gene (reference sequence). The CDR3 coding sequence is TGCAGTGCTAGCGTCGGTGGCTACACCTTC. It codes for CSASVGGYTF.

CDR3 loop: CASSYRGASGNTIYF. As DNA, the CDR3 is TGTGCCAGCAGTTACCGGGGTGCCTCTGGAAACACCATATATTTT. The V and J genes are TRBV6-5 and TRBJ1-3, with unresolved D. CDR3 size: 15 residues. V lost 2 bases, J lost 0 bases, and 8 bases lay in between. The germline V gene has CDR1 MNHEY and CDR2 SVGAGI.

This chain uses TRBV9 with TRBJ2-5; TRBD2 agrees at 7 bases. The germline V gene has CDR1 SGDLS and CDR2 YYNGEE. This CDR3 spans 16 amino acids. V was clipped by 0 bases and J by 4 bases; unmatched bases: 9. CDR3 in amino acids: CASSVEGGSRGETQYF. CDR3 nucleotides: TGTGCCAGCAGCGTAGAGGGCGGGAGTCGGGGAGAGACCCAGTACTTC.

The genes are TRBV10-3 and TRBJ2-1; 8 bases map to TRBD2. Germline CDR1 is ENHRY and CDR2 is SYGVKD. Trimming cost V 6 bases and J 2 bases; bases outside gene matches: 9. The CDR3 covers 16 residues. This CDR3 is CAISSSGSKAYNEQFF. CDR3 nucleotide sequence: TGTGCCATCAGCTCAAGCGGGAGTAAAGCCTACAATGAGCAGTTCTTC.